This T cell receptor (beta chain) was documented in a study of OX40 agonist ivuxolimab in advanced cancers. Describing the broader study: The costimulatory receptor OX40 (CD134) was targeted by ivuxolimab, a fully human IgG2 agonistic monoclonal antibody. The monotherapy dose-escalation portion (N = 52 patients) of the phase I ivuxolimab trial is reported in the paper. Three dose-escalation patients achieved partial responses, one with hepatocellular carcinoma and two with cutaneous melanoma. Patients were allowed to have had prior anti-PD-1, anti-PD-L1 or anti-CTLA-4 therapy, and approximately 43% of the dose-escalation patients had previously received checkpoint inhibitors. Intravenous ivuxolimab was administered to patients every 2 weeks at six dose levels: 0.01, 0.1, 0.3, 1.5, 3 and 10 mg/kg. Among the approximately 54 dose-escalation patients, some 19 had hepatocellular carcinoma, roughly 15 melanoma, 9 renal cell carcinoma and 9 head and neck cancer. A male proportion of roughly 80% and a mean age of about 60 years, ranging from 23 to 79, were recorded for the dose-escalation cohort. Peripheral TCRbeta sequencing was intended to test whether TCR sequence diversity was altered and clonal T-cell expansion was caused by ivuxolimab. General study outcomes and caveats: Low levels of normalized T-cell clonal expansion were also seen in some patients who did not respond. On average, CD8+ T cells showed more expanded clones than CD4+ T cells after ivuxolimab. In the 0.1-3.0 mg/kg groups, partial responders had among the lowest normalized peripheral clonal expansion, particularly in CD8+ T cells. Antigen specificity was not determined for the clonally expanded peripheral T cells. Clonal expansion of both CD4+ and CD8+ blood T cells was observed from baseline to week 6 at doses 0.1 to 3.0 mg/kg.

Genomic DNA was extracted from sorted cells for sequencing of the TCRbeta CDR3 region. The immunoSEQ Assay was used for sequencing of TCRbeta CDR3 regions. In its TCRdb copy, this immuneACCESS table keeps in-frame sequences only and misses some clones. Where compared with another copy, unresolved V genes explain less than half of these, and the others have no known cause. This sample is represented by around 80,000 clones; more than 85% of them were singletons. The ten most abundant clones make up 0.8% to 1% of the sample. Here V drops 10 bases and J drops 7 bases, and the junction holds 11 bases not matched to any gene. The CDR3 starts with the cysteine, ends with the phenylalanine, and has 13 residues. CDR3 DNA only is kept here, 39 bases in frame from base 1. The germline V gene specifies MNHEY as CDR1 and SVGAGI as CDR2. Patients with autoimmune disease history or receiving systemic immunosuppression were excluded from the trial. Peripheral blood for TCR sequencing was collected from all dose cohorts at baseline, on cycle 4 day 1, and on cycle 7 day 1. The samples were drawn from a first-in-human, open-label, multicenter phase I dose-escalation trial of ivuxolimab. The trial enrolled adults with locally advanced or metastatic head and neck squamous cell, hepatocellular, melanoma or renal cell carcinoma. CD4+ and CD8+ T cells were sorted separately from peripheral blood before TCR sequencing.

Of note for this clone: The antigen this receptor binds is unknown. No much larger clone exists at a distance of one base, and base qualities are not known.

Recombination linked TRBV6-5 to TRBJ1-1, with 8 bases aligning to TRBD1. The sequence derives from an adult with an advanced solid tumor such as melanoma, head and neck, liver or kidney cancer. This sample comprised CD4+ or CD8+ T cells sorted from blood, obtained in a trial of the OX40 agonist ivuxolimab. The CDR3 reads CAMREQGAFEAFF. The nucleotides are TGTGCCATGCGGGAGCAGGGGGCGTTTGAAGCTTTCTTT.